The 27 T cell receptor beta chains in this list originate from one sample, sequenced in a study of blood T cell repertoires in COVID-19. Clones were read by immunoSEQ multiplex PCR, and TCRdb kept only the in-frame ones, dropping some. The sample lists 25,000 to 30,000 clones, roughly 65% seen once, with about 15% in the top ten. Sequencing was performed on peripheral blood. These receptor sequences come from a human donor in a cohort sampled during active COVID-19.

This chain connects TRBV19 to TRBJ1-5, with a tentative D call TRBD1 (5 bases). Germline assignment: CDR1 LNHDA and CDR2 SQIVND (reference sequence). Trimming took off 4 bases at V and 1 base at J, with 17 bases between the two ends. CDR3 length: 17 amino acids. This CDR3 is CASSTAWGVGSNQPQHF. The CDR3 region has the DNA TGTGCCAGTAGTACCGCCTGGGGGGTCGGAAGCAATCAGCCCCAGCATTTT.

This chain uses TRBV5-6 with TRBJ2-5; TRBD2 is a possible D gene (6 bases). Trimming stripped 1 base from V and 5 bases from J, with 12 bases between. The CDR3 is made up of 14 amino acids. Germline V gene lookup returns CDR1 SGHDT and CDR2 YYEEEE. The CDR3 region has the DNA TGTGCCAGCAGCTTGACGGGAGTTGGGGAGACCCAGTACTTC. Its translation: CASSLTGVGETQYF.

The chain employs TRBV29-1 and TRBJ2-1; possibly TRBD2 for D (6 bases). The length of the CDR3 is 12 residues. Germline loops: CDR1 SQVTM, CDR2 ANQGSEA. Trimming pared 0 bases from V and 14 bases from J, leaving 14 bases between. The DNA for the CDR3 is TGCAGCGTTGAAGATTGGCGGGATGGAAAGTTCTTC. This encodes CSVEDWRDGKFF.

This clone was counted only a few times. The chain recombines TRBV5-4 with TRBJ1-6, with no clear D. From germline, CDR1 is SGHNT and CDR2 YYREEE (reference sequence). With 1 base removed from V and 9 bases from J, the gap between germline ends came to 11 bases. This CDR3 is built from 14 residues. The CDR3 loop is CASSLHRSGSPLHF. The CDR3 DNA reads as TGTGCCAGCAGCTTGCATCGGTCGGGTTCACCCCTCCACTTT.

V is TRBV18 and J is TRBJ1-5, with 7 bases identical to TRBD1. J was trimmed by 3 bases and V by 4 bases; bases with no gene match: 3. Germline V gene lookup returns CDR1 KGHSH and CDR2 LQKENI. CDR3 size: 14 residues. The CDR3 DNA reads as TGTGCCAGCTCACGGGACAGCCCCAATCAGCCCCAGCATTTT. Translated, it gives CASSRDSPNQPQHF.

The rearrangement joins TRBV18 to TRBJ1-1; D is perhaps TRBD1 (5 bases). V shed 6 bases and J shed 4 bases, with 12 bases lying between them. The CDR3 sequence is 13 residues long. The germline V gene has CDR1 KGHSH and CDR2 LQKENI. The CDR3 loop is CASSLQGRTEAFF. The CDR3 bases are TGTGCCAGCTCTTTGCAGGGCCGCACTGAAGCTTTCTTT.

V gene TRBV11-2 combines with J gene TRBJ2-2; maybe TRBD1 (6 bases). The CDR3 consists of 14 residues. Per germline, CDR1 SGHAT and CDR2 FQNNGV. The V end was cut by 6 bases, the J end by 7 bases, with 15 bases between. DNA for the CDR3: TGTGCCAGCAGAAGGACAGCTGGTGGCGGGGAGCTGTTTTTT. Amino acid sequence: CASRRTAGGGELFF.

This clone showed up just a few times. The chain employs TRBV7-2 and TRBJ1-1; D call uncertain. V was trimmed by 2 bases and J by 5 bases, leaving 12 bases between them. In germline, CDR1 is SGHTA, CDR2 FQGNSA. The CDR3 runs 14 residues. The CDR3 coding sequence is TGTGCCAGCAGCTTAAGGGAATCGGGGACTGAAGCTTTCTTT. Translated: CASSLRESGTEAFF.

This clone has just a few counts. CDR3 nucleotide sequence: TGTGCCTGGAAGCGACAGGGTGCCTATGGCTACACCTTC. Translating gives CAWKRQGAYGYTF. The chain carries TRBV30 and TRBJ1-2, with 7 bases aligning to TRBD1. Trimming at V came to 4 bases and at J to 4 bases, leaving 6 bases not matched to a gene. The CDR3 has 13 amino acids. Per germline, CDR1 GTSNPN and CDR2 SVGIG (reference sequence).

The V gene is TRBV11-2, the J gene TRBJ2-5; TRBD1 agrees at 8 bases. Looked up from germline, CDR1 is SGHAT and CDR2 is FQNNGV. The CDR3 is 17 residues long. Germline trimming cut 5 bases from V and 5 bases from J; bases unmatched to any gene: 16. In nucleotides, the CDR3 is TGTGCCAGCAGCCCTGGACAGGGCCCCGGTGTAGGGGAGACCCAGTACTTC. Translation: CASSPGQGPGVGETQYF.

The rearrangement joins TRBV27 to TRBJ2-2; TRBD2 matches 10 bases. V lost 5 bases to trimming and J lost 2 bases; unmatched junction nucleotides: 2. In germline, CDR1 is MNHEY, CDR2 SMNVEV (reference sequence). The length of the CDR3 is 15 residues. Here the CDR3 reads CASSGTSVNTGELFF. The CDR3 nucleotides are TGTGCCAGCAGTGGGACTAGCGTCAACACCGGGGAGCTGTTTTTT.

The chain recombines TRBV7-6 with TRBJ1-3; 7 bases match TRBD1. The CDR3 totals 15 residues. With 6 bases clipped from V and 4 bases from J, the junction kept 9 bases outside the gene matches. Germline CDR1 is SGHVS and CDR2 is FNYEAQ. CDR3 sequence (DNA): TGTGCCAGCAGTTATCAACAGGGGTTCGGAAACACCATATATTTT. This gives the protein CASSYQQGFGNTIYF.

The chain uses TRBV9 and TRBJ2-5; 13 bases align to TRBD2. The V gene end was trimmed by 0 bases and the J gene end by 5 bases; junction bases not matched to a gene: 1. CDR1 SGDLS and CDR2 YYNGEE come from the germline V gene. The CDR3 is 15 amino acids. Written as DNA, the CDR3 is TGTGCCAGCAGCGTAGGGACTAGCGGGAGTGAGACCCAGTACTTC. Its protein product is CASSVGTSGSETQYF.

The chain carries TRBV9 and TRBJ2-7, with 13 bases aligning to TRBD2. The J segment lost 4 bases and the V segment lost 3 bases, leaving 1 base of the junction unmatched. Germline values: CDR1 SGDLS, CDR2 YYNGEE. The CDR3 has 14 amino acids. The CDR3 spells CASSGGLAGYEQYF. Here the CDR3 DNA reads TGTGCCAGCAGCGGGGGACTAGCGGGGTACGAGCAGTACTTC.

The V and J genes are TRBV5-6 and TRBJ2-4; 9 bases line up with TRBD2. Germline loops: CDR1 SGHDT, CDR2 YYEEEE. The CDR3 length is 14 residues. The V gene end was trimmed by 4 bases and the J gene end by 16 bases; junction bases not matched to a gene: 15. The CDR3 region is CASSPRGSGRAFYF. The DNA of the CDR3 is TGTGCCAGCAGCCCTAGGGGTAGCGGGAGAGCATTTTACTTC.

This CDR3 is CATGDRNTDTQYF. In DNA form, the CDR3 reads TGTGCCACCGGGGACAGGAACACAGATACGCAGTATTTT. This chain joins TRBV7-8 and TRBJ2-3, with TRBD1 matching 8 bases. The ends lost 10 bases at V and 2 bases at J; junction bases unmatched: 5. Germline lookup yields CDR1 SGHVS and CDR2 FQNEAQ. This CDR3 comprises 13 residues.

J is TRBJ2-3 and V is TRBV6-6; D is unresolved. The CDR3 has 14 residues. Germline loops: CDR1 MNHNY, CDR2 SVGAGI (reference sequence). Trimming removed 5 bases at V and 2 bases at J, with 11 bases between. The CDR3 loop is CASSILAYTDTQYF. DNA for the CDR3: TGTGCCAGCAGTATTCTCGCCTACACAGATACGCAGTATTTT.

CDR3 DNA sequence: TGTGCCAGTACCCCTCGGACAGGGGAGAACACCGGGGAGCTGTTTTTT. This codes for CASTPRTGENTGELFF. This chain joins TRBV19 and TRBJ2-2; 9 nucleotides align to TRBD1. The CDR3 is made up of 16 amino acids. With V trimmed by 7 bases and J by 1 base, 7 bases remained unmatched. Germline lookup yields CDR1 LNHDA and CDR2 SQIVND (reference sequence).

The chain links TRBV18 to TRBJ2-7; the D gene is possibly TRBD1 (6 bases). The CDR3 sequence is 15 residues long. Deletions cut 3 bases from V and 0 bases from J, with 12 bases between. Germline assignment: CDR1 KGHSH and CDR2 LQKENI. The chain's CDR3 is CASSPRDTLSYEQYF. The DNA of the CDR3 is TGTGCCAGCTCACCCCGGGACACCCTCTCCTACGAGCAGTACTTC.

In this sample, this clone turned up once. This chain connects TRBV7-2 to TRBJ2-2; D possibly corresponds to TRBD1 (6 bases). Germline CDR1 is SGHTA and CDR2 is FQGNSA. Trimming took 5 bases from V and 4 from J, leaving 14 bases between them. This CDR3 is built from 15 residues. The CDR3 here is CASSLQGRSTGELFF. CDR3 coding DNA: TGTGCCAGCAGCCTACAGGGTAGGAGCACCGGGGAGCTGTTTTTT. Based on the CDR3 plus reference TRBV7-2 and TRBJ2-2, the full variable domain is GAGVSQSPSNKVTEKGKDVELRCDPISGHTALYWYRQSLGQGLEFLIYFQGNSAPDKSGLPSDRFSAERTGGSVSTLTIQRTQQEDSAVYLCASSLQGRSTGELFFGEGSRLTVL.

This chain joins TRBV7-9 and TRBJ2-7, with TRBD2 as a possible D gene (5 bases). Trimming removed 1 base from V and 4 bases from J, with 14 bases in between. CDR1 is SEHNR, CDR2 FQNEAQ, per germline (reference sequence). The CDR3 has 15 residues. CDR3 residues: CASSLVPLDGYEQYF. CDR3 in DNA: TGTGCCAGCAGCTTAGTACCACTAGATGGTTACGAGCAGTACTTC.

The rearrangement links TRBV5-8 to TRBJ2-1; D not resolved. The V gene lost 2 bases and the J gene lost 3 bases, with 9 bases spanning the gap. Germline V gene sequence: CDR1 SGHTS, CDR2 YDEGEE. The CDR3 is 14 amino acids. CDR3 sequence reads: CASSLVRVYNEQFF. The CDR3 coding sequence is TGTGCCAGCAGCTTAGTCCGGGTCTACAATGAGCAGTTCTTC.

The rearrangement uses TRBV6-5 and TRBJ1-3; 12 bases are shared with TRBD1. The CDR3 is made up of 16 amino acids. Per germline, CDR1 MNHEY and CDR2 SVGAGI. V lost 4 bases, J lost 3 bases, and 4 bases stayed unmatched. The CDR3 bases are TGTGCCAGCAGTTTGGGACAGGGGGCTTATGGAAACACCATATATTTT. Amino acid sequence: CASSLGQGAYGNTIYF.

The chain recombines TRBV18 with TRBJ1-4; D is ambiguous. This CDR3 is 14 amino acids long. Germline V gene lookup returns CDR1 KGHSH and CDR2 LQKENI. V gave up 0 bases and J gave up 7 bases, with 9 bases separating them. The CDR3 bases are TGTGCCAGCTCACCACCCTCGGAGAGTGAAAAACTGTTTTTT. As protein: CASSPPSESEKLFF.

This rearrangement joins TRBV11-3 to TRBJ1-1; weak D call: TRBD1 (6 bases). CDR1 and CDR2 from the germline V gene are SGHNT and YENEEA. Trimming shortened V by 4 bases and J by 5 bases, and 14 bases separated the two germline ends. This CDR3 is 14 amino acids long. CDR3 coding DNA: TGTGCCAGCAGCTCAACAGGGTTAGGGACTGAAGCTTTCTTT. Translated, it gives CASSSTGLGTEAFF. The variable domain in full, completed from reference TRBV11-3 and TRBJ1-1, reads EAGVVQSPRYKIIEKKQPVAFWCNPISGHNTLYWYLQNLGQGPELLIRYENEEAVDDSQLPKDRFSAERLKGVDSTLKIQPAELGDSAVYLCASSSTGLGTEAFFGQGTRLTVV.

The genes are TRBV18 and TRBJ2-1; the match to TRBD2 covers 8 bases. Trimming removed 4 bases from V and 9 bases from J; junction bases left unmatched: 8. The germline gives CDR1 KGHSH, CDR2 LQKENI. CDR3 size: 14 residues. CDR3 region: CASSRLEAGGEQFF. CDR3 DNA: TGTGCCAGCTCACGCCTCGAGGCGGGAGGTGAGCAGTTCTTC.

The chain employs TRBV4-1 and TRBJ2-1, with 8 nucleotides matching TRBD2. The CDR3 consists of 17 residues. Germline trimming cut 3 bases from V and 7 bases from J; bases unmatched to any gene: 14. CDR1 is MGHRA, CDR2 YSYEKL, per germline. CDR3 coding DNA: TGCGCCAGCAGCCACCCCAGCGGGCGGGGGGCCCTGAATGAGCAGTTCTTC. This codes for CASSHPSGRGALNEQFF.